A selection of T cell receptor beta chains follows, all from one sample in a study of control samples from healthy donors and cancer patients. Measured with immunoSEQ multiplex PCR; TCRdb has only the in-frame clones, and not every one. Of about 160,000 clones listed, 85% to 95% are singletons. The sequencing input was blood. Source of these receptors: a woman aged 55 to 70 in good health. Both conserved end residues are part of each CDR3. D genes are given only for firm matches. Clone size is stated in some rows and not others, as once, few, many or a class when expanded.

j_call,v_call,clone_size,d_call,cdr3_aa,cdr3_nt
TRBJ2-3,TRBV18,NA,NA,CASSPEVGDTQYF,TGTGCCAGCTCACCAGAAGTCGGAGATACGCAGTATTTT
TRBJ1-2,TRBV6-2/TRBV6-3,NA,NA,CASSYDTYGYTF,TGTGCCAGCAGTTACGACACCTATGGCTACACCTTC
TRBJ2-1,TRBV6-2/TRBV6-3,NA,NA,CASSYWGGPAVAFF,TGTGCCAGCAGTTACTGGGGGGGGCCAGCGGTAGCCTTCTTC
TRBJ2-5,TRBV5-6,NA,NA,CASSLVGTLQETQYF,TGTGCCAGCAGCTTGGTCGGGACTCTCCAAGAGACCCAGTACTTC
TRBJ1-4,TRBV27,few,TRBD1,CASTRSGTGDEKLFF,TGTGCCAGCACTCGCTCCGGGACAGGGGATGAAAAACTGTTTTTT
TRBJ2-7,TRBV29-1,NA,NA,CSVEGTLPYEQYF,TGCAGCGTTGAGGGAACACTTCCCTACGAGCAGTACTTC
TRBJ1-2,TRBV12-3/TRBV12-4,NA,NA,CASSFPPIYGYTF,TGTGCCAGCAGTTTCCCACCTATATATGGCTACACCTTC
TRBJ1-3,TRBV6-1,NA,NA,CASSEGPGNTIYF,TGTGCCAGCAGTGAGGGCCCTGGAAACACCATATATTTT
TRBJ2-1,TRBV4-2,NA,TRBD2,CASSQVYIAGVNEQFF,TGTGCCAGCAGCCAAGTCTACATAGCGGGGGTAAATGAGCAGTTCTTC
TRBJ2-4,TRBV2,NA,NA,CASSAELAKNIQYF,TGTGCCAGCAGTGCGGAACTAGCCAAAAACATTCAGTACTTC
TRBJ1-5,TRBV14,NA,NA,CASSPGHFNQPQHF,TGTGCCAGCAGCCCGGGACACTTCAATCAGCCCCAGCATTTT
TRBJ1-4,TRBV11-3,NA,NA,CASSLDRYNEKLFF,TGTGCCAGCAGCTTAGACAGATATAATGAAAAACTGTTTTTT
TRBJ1-3,TRBV10-3,NA,NA,CAITEGESGNTIYF,TGTGCCATCACCGAGGGGGAATCTGGAAACACCATATATTTT
TRBJ1-4,TRBV7-9,NA,TRBD1,CASSLGDRERYEKLFF,TGTGCCAGCAGCCTAGGGGACAGGGAGCGTTATGAAAAACTGTTTTTT
TRBJ2-2,TRBV10-2,once,NA,CASSSYPGELFF,TGCGCCAGCAGTAGCTATCCCGGGGAGCTGTTTTTT
TRBJ1-1,TRBV6-2/TRBV6-3,NA,NA,CASSWVNTEAFF,TGTGCCAGCAGTTGGGTGAACACTGAAGCTTTCTTT
TRBJ1-6,TRBV4-2,NA,NA,CASSQEGGGGANSPLHF,TGTGCCAGCAGCCAAGAAGGGGGTGGGGGGGCGAATTCACCCCTCCACTTT
TRBJ1-4,TRBV7-9,NA,NA,CASSSRDKGLQGYEKLFF,TGTGCCAGCAGCTCCCGGGACAAGGGGCTCCAAGGTTATGAAAAACTGTTTTTT
TRBJ1-6,TRBV9,NA,NA,CASSLGTPGAGSPLHF,TGTGCCAGCAGTCTTGGGACCCCAGGGGCGGGTTCACCCCTCCACTTT
TRBJ2-3,TRBV5-4,NA,TRBD2,CASSSIAGGLTDTQYF,TGTGCCAGCAGCTCAATAGCGGGGGGGCTTACAGATACGCAGTATTTT
TRBJ2-3,TRBV6-5,NA,NA,CASSYSVLRPQYF,TGTGCCAGCAGTTACTCGGTCCTGCGGCCGCAGTATTTT
TRBJ1-5,TRBV11-3,NA,TRBD1,CASSLRQGRLSNQPQHF,TGTGCCAGCAGCCTTCGACAGGGGCGGCTCAGCAATCAGCCCCAGCATTTT
TRBJ1-1,TRBV10-3,NA,TRBD1,CAISPGQTNTEAFF,TGTGCCATCAGCCCGGGACAGACGAACACTGAAGCTTTCTTT
TRBJ1-2,TRBV4-2,NA,TRBD1,CASSQDRDRGPAYGYTF,TGTGCCAGCAGCCAAGATCGCGACAGGGGGCCTGCCTATGGCTACACCTTC
TRBJ1-3,TRBV7-8,NA,TRBD1,CASSPRGGGPLSGNTIYF,TGTGCCAGCAGCCCCCGGGGAGGGGGCCCTCTCTCTGGAAACACCATATATTTT
TRBJ1-1,TRBV9,NA,TRBD1,CASSGTGGEAFF,TGTGCCAGCAGTGGCACAGGGGGCGAAGCTTTCTTT